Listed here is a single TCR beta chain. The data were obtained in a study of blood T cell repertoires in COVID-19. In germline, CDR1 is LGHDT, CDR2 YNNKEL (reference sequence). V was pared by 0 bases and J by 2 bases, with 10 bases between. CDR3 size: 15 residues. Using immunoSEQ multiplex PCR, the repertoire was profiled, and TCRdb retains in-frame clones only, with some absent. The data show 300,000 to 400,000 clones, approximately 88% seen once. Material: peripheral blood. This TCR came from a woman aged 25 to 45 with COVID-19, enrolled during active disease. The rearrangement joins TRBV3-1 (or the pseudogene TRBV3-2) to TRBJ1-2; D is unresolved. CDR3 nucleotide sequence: TGTGCCAGCAGCCAAGATAAATTCGGGAACTATGGCTACACCTTC. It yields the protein CASSQDKFGNYGYTF.